This T cell receptor (beta chain) was captured by sequencing in a study of blood T cell repertoires in COVID-19. In the source study's methods: Scientists estimated how many nucleated cells there were by amplifying reference gene primers. Here immunoSEQ multiplex PCR was the method, and the copy in TCRdb shows in-frame clones only, minus some. V, J and clone size derive from that table, while D and trimming were established from the DNA sequence. The profile shows 74,000 or so clones, 88% of them singletons. There are 16 residues in the CDR3. V was cut by 2 bases and J by 0 bases, with 14 bases left in between. Germline lookup yields CDR1 LGHNA and CDR2 YNFKEQ.

Sequencing was carried out using peripheral blood. The chain recombines TRBV4-2 with TRBJ2-7; D call uncertain. The TCR originated in a human donor in a cohort sampled during active COVID-19. In DNA form, the CDR3 reads TGTGCCAGCAGCCAAATTTTGAGCTCGAGCTCCTACGAGCAGTACTTC. This translates into CASSQILSSSSYEQYF.